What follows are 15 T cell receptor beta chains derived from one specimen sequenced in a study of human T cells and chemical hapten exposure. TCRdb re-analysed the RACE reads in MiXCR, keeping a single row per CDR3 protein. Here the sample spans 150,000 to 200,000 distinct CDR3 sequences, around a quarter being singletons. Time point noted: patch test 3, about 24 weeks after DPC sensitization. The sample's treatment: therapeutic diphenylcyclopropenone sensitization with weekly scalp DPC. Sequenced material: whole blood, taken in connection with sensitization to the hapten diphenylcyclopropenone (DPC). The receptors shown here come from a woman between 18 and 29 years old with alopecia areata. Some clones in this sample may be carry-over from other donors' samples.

CDR3 in DNA: TGCAGTCCGGGGACAGACACCTACGAGCAGTACTTC. Encoded protein: CSPGTDTYEQYF. V is TRBV20-1 and J is TRBJ2-7, with 7 nucleotides matching TRBD1. Germline CDR1 is DFQATT and CDR2 is SNEGSKA (reference sequence). The CDR3 covers 12 residues. Trimming took 8 bases from V and 2 from J; bases not matched to a gene: 6.

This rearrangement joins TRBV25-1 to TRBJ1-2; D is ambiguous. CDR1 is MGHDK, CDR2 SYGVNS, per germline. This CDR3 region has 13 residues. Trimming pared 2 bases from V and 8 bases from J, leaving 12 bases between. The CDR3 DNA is TGTGCCAGCAGTGAACCACCCCACCGCGGCTACACCTTC. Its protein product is CASSEPPHRGYTF.

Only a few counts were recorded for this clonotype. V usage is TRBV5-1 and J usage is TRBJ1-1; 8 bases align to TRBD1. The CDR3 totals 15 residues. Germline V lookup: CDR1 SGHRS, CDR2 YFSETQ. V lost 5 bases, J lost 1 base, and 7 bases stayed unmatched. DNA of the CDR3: TGCGCCAGCAGATCCAGGGGGCTAGAGAACACTGAAGCTTTCTTT. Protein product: CASRSRGLENTEAFF.

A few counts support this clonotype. This CDR3 reads CASSPTGTPYNEQFF. CDR3 DNA sequence: TGTGCCAGCAGCCCGACCGGGACGCCGTACAATGAGCAGTTCTTC. The rearrangement joins TRBV3-1 to TRBJ2-1, with D perhaps matching TRBD1 or TRBD2 (5 bases each). The CDR3 sequence is 15 residues long. V lost 4 bases and J 4 bases, leaving 14 bases between the germline ends. In germline, CDR1 is LGHDT, CDR2 YNNKEL (reference sequence).

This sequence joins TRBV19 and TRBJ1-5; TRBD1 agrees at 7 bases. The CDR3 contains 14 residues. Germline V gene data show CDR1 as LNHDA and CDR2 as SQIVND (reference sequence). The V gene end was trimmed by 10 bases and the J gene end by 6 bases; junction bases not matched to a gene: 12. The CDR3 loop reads CATEQTGLGQPQHF. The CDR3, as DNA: TGTGCCACTGAACAGACAGGGCTGGGTCAGCCCCAGCATTTT.

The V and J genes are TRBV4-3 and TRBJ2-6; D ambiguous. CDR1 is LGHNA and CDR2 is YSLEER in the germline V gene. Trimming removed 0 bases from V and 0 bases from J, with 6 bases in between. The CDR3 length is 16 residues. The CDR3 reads CASSQDASSGANVLTF. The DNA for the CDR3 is TGCGCCAGCAGCCAAGATGCGAGCTCTGGGGCCAACGTCCTGACTTTC.

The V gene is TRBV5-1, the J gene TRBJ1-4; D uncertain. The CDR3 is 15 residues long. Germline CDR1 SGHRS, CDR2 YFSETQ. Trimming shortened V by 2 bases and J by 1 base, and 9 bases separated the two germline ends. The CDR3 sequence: CASSFLSGTNEKLFF. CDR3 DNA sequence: TGCGCCAGCAGCTTTTTAAGCGGAACTAATGAAAAACTGTTTTTT.

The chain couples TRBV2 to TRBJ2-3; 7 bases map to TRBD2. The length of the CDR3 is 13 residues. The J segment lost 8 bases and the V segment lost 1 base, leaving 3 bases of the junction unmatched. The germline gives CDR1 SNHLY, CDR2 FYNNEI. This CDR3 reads CASSEGGGGTQYF. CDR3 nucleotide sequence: TGTGCCAGCAGTGAAGGTGGCGGGGGTACGCAGTATTTT.

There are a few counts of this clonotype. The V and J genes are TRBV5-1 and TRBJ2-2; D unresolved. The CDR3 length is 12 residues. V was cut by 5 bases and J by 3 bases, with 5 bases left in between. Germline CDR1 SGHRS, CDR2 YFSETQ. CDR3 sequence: CASSTDTGELFF. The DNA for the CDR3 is TGCGCCAGCAGTACGGACACCGGGGAGCTGTTTTTT.

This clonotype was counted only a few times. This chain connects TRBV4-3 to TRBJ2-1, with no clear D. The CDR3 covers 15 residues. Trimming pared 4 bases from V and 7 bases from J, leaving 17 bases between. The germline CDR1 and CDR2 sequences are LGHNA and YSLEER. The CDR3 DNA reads TGCGCCAGCAGCCCAAGTGGGCGGCGAGATAATGAGCAGTTCTTC. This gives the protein CASSPSGRRDNEQFF.

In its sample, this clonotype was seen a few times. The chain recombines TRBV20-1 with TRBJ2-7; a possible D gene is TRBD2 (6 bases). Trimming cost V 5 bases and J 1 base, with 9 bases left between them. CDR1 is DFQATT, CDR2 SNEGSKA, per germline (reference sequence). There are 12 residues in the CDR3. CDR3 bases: TGCAGTGCTGGTGGGACTTCCTACGAGCAGTACTTC. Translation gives CSAGGTSYEQYF.

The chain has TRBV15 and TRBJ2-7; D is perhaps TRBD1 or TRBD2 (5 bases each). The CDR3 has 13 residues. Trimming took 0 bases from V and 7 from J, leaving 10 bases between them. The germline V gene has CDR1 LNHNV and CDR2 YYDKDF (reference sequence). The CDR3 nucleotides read TGTGCCACCAGCAGAGATAGTGGGGGTGAGCAGTACTTC. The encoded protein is CATSRDSGGEQYF. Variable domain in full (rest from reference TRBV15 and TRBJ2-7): DAMVIQNPRYQVTQFGKPVTLSCSQTLNHNVMYWYQQKSSQAPKLLFHYYDKDFNNEADTPDNFQSRRPNTSFCFLDIRSPGLGDTAMYLCATSRDSGGEQYFGPGTRLTVT.

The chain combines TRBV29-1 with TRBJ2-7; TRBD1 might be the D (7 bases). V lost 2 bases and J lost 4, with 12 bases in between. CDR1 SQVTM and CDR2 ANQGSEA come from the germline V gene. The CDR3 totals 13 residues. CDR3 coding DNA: TGCAGCGTTGAATCTCAGGGGGGATACGAGCAGTACTTC. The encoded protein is CSVESQGGYEQYF.

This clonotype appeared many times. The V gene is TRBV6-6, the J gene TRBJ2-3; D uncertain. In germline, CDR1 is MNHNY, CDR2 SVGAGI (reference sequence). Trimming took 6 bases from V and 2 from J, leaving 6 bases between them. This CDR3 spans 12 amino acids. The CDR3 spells CASSLITDTQYF. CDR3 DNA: TGTGCCAGCAGCCTCATCACAGATACGCAGTATTTT.

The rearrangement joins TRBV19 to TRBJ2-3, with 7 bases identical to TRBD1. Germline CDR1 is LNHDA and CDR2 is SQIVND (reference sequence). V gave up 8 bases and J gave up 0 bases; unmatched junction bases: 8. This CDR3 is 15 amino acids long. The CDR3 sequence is CASGVGDSSTDTQYF. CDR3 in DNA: TGTGCCAGTGGCGTAGGGGACAGTAGCACAGATACGCAGTATTTT. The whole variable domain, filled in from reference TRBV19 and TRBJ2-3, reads DGGITQSPKYLFRKEGQNVTLSCEQNLNHDAMYWYRQDPGQGLRLIYYSQIVNDFQKGDIAEGYSVSREKKESFPLTVTSAQKNPTAFYLCASGVGDSSTDTQYFGPGTRLTVL.